Listed below are T cell receptor beta chains from one sample, sequenced in a study of blood T cell repertoires in COVID-19. The table came from immunoSEQ multiplex PCR; TCRdb's copy has only in-frame clones and leaves some out. The sample lists 200,000 to 300,000 clones; about 86% were seen once. What was sequenced was peripheral blood. These receptors were obtained from a man younger than 40 with active or convalescent COVID-19. The CDR3 runs from the conserved cysteine through the conserved F or W. D genes are given only for firm matches. Clone size is shown for a subset of rows, as once, few, many or a class of expanded clone.

D,V,size,J,DNA,CDR3
.,TRBV30,.,TRBJ2-5,TGTGCCTGGAGTGGAGGAGCGGGGACCCAGTACTTC,CAWSGGAGTQYF
.,TRBV30,.,TRBJ1-5,TGTGCCTGGAGTTCGACTGACGGAGCTGATAATCAGCCCCAGCATTTT,CAWSSTDGADNQPQHF
TRBD1,TRBV3-1/TRBV3-2,.,TRBJ2-3,TGTGCCAGCAGCCCGGGAACCGACAGGGTTACAACAGGTACGCAGTATTTT,CASSPGTDRVTTGTQYF
.,TRBV9,.,TRBJ2-7,TGTGCCAGCAGCCTTGACAGCTACGAGCAGTACTTC,CASSLDSYEQYF
TRBD1,TRBV2,.,TRBJ1-2,TGTGCCAGCCTTAGGACAGGTCTTCGTAACTATGGCTACACCTTC,CASLRTGLRNYGYTF
.,TRBV7-2,.,TRBJ1-3,TGTGCCAGCAGCTTAGCACAGGCCTACTCTGGAAACACCATATATTTT,CASSLAQAYSGNTIYF
.,TRBV5-6,.,TRBJ2-1,TGTGCCAGCAGCCCCAGGACAAACCCCTCCTACAATGAGCAGTTCTTC,CASSPRTNPSYNEQFF
TRBD2,TRBV5-6,once,TRBJ2-3,TGTGCCAGCAGCTTGAACCTAGCGGGGGCGGCAGATACGCAGTATTTT,CASSLNLAGAADTQYF
.,TRBV4-2,.,TRBJ2-3,TGTGCCAGCAGTCAAGGGCGGGTTGCAGATACGCAGTATTTT,CASSQGRVADTQYF
TRBD1,TRBV30,.,TRBJ1-1,TGTGCCTGGAGCCCAGGGGGGTTTACGGCTTTCTTT,CAWSPGGFTAFF
TRBD2,TRBV3-1/TRBV3-2,.,TRBJ2-5,TGTGCCAGCAGCCAAGATTGGGCTAGCGGGGGGGGCTCCCGGTACTTC,CASSQDWASGGGSRYF
.,TRBV18,.,TRBJ1-2,TGTGCCAGCTCACCATCAGTTTTACAAAACTATGGCTACACCTTC,CASSPSVLQNYGYTF
TRBD1,TRBV6-1,.,TRBJ1-5,TGTGCCAGCAGTGAACAACGGACAGGAAATCAGCCCCAGCATTTT,CASSEQRTGNQPQHF
.,TRBV5-1,.,TRBJ1-4,TGCGCCAGCTCAACGACAGATCCTAATGAAAAACTGTTTTTT,CASSTTDPNEKLFF
.,TRBV7-7,.,TRBJ2-7,TGTGCCAGCAGCCCAGGGACGGCCGGGGGAACTTGGGAGCAGTACTTC,CASSPGTAGGTWEQYF
.,TRBV18,.,TRBJ1-6,TGTGCCAGCTCACAGGCAGGGGAGCGGTCACCCCTCCACTTT,CASSQAGERSPLHF
.,TRBV29-1,.,TRBJ1-1,TGCAGCGTTGTTCCCATGAACACTGAAGCTTTCTTT,CSVVPMNTEAFF
TRBD1,TRBV9,.,TRBJ1-2,TGTGCCAGCAGCAGATCCGGGACAGGGGATTATGGCTACACCTTC,CASSRSGTGDYGYTF
TRBD1,TRBV12-3/TRBV12-4,.,TRBJ1-1,TGTGCCAGCAGTCAGGGGGCTCCTGAAGCTTTCTTT,CASSQGAPEAFF
.,TRBV15,few,TRBJ2-2,TGTGCCACCAGCAGAATGGGTCAGGGCAACACCGGGGAGCTGTTTTTT,CATSRMGQGNTGELFF
.,TRBV18,.,TRBJ1-4,TGTGCCAGCTCAACAACGCATGCAACTAATGAAAAACTGTTTTTT,CASSTTHATNEKLFF
.,TRBV2,.,TRBJ1-4,TGTGCCAGCAAAGCGGAAGGGGGTTTATATGAAAAACTGTTTTTT,CASKAEGGLYEKLFF
TRBD2,TRBV4-3,few,TRBJ2-7,TGCGCCAGCAGCCAACTAGCGGGGGGGCGCGAGCAGTACTTC,CASSQLAGGREQYF
TRBD1,TRBV11-3,.,TRBJ1-1,TGTGCCAGCAGCTTACCGGGACAGGCCAGTGAAGCTTTCTTT,CASSLPGQASEAFF
.,TRBV6-4,.,TRBJ2-5,TGTGCCAGCACCATCCCATCGGACAGTACAACCCAAGAGACCCAGTACTTC,CASTIPSDSTTQETQYF
TRBD2,TRBV10-2,.,TRBJ2-2,TGCGCCAGCAGTGAGTCGGGTCTAGCGGGAAGGCGGACCGGGGAGCTGTTTTTT,CASSESGLAGRRTGELFF
.,TRBV5-4,.,TRBJ2-1,TGTGCCAGCAGCTCCCCGAATGCGGGCTCCTACAATGAGCAGTTCTTC,CASSSPNAGSYNEQFF
TRBD2,TRBV19,.,TRBJ2-5,TGTGCCAGTAGTATGGGACTAGTCTCCGGAGAGACCCAGTACTTC,CASSMGLVSGETQYF
.,TRBV6-5,.,TRBJ2-7,TGTGCCAGCAGTTACTCGACTTCCTTGGGCTCCTACGAGCAGTACTTC,CASSYSTSLGSYEQYF
.,TRBV6-5,many,TRBJ2-7,TGTGCCAGCAGTTACTCGCCAGGGCTTCGGGACGAGCAGTACTTC,CASSYSPGLRDEQYF
.,TRBV3-1/TRBV3-2,once,TRBJ2-3,TGTGCCAGCAGCCCATATATCAGTATACACACAGATACGCAGTATTTT,CASSPYISIHTDTQYF
TRBD2,TRBV5-4,.,TRBJ2-1,TGTGCCAGCAGCCCGAACGAAGCGGGGGGCCGGGATGAGCAGTTCTTC,CASSPNEAGGRDEQFF
.,TRBV27,.,TRBJ1-1,TGTGCCAGCAGTCCACCAGCTGGCGGGACTGAAGCTTTCTTT,CASSPPAGGTEAFF
TRBD1,TRBV3-1/TRBV3-2,.,TRBJ1-1,TGTGCCAGCAGCCGTGACAGGGGCACTGAAGCTTTCTTT,CASSRDRGTEAFF
.,TRBV6-5,.,TRBJ1-1,TGTGCCAGCAGTTATAGGGGGTATAGGACTGAAGCTTTCTTT,CASSYRGYRTEAFF
.,TRBV1,.,TRBJ2-1,TGCACCAGCAGCCAACGGCGGGGGAGAAATGAGCAGTTCTTC,CTSSQRRGRNEQFF
TRBD1,TRBV3-1/TRBV3-2,few,TRBJ1-1,TGTGCCAGCAGCCCGTCGGACAGGCGGAACACTGAAGCTTTCTTT,CASSPSDRRNTEAFF
.,TRBV7-2,.,TRBJ1-1,TGTGCCAGCAGCTTTGGGAGGGAGACTGAAGCTTTCTTT,CASSFGRETEAFF
TRBD1,TRBV11-2,.,TRBJ2-6,TGTGCCAGCAGGGACAGGGGGTCTGGGGCCAACGTCCTGACTTTC,CASRDRGSGANVLTF
.,TRBV4-1,few,TRBJ1-6,TGCGCCAGCAGCCAAGATCTTCAGGGCGGAAATTCACCCCTCCACTTT,CASSQDLQGGNSPLHF
.,TRBV7-8,.,TRBJ1-5,TGTGCCAGCAGTGCCCAACGGACAGTTGGGCAGCCCCAGCATTTT,CASSAQRTVGQPQHF
.,TRBV27,.,TRBJ2-7,TGTGCCAGCAGTTTGGAGGGGAGCGTGGGGCGCGAGCAGTACTTC,CASSLEGSVGREQYF
.,TRBV19,few,TRBJ1-1,TGTGCCAGTAGCATCCGGGGTAAAGGGGCTTTCTTT,CASSIRGKGAFF
.,TRBV3-1/TRBV3-2,.,TRBJ1-4,TGTGCCAGCAGCCCGACTAATGAAAAACTGTTTTTT,CASSPTNEKLFF
.,TRBV19,.,TRBJ2-3,TGTGCCAGTAGTATAGCTCTAGACACAGATACGCAGTATTTT,CASSIALDTDTQYF
.,TRBV30,.,TRBJ1-1,TGTGCCTGGAGCGAAGACGACATGAACACTGAAGCTTTCTTT,CAWSEDDMNTEAFF
TRBD2,TRBV11-2,.,TRBJ2-5,TGTGCCAGCAGCTCAACCGGGACTAGGACACAGACCCAGTACTTC,CASSSTGTRTQTQYF
.,TRBV19,.,TRBJ1-2,TGTGCCAGTAGTATGCGGGGGTCTCTGGGCTACACCTTC,CASSMRGSLGYTF
.,TRBV12-5,few,TRBJ1-4,TGTGCTAGTGGTCCCGCCCCAAGTGGCACGACTAATGAAAAACTGTTTTTT,CASGPAPSGTTNEKLFF
TRBD1,TRBV18,.,TRBJ1-5,TGTGCCAGCTCACCTCGACAGGGGATTCAGCCCCAGCATTTT,CASSPRQGIQPQHF
.,TRBV11-2,.,TRBJ1-5,TGTGCCAGCAGCTTGGGCGGGGCCCATCAGCCCCAGCATTTT,CASSLGGAHQPQHF
.,TRBV24-1,.,TRBJ1-5,TGTGCCACCAGTGACTACTACTCGACAGCTTATAGCAATCAGCCCCAGCATTTT,CATSDYYSTAYSNQPQHF
TRBD1,TRBV2,.,TRBJ1-5,TGTGCCAGCAGTGATCCCGGGACAGGCAATCAGCCCCAGCATTTT,CASSDPGTGNQPQHF
.,TRBV30,.,TRBJ1-2,TGTGCCTGGAGTGACGGTTACTATGGCTACACCTTC,CAWSDGYYGYTF
TRBD2,TRBV10-2,.,TRBJ2-7,TGCGCCAGCAGCGTTCTTAGCGGGGGGGCGGGGGAGCAGTACTTC,CASSVLSGGAGEQYF
TRBD1,TRBV29-1,.,TRBJ2-3,TGCAGCGTTGTGTTGGGACAGGGCACAGATACGCAGTATTTT,CSVVLGQGTDTQYF
.,TRBV3-1/TRBV3-2,.,TRBJ2-5,TGTGCCAGCAGGAGCAGGGTGGGGACCCAGTACTTC,CASRSRVGTQYF
.,TRBV28,few,TRBJ1-1,TGTGCCAGCAGGGTACAGTCAGGGGCAAACACTGAAGCTTTCTTT,CASRVQSGANTEAFF
.,TRBV19,.,TRBJ1-3,TGTGCCAGTAGTATCTCCCAGAATCCTGGAAACACCATATATTTT,CASSISQNPGNTIYF
.,TRBV4-1,once,TRBJ2-5,TGCGCCAGCAGCCAAGCTAGACAAGAGACCCAGTACTTC,CASSQARQETQYF